These T cell receptor beta chains were read from a single sample in a study of cytotoxic CD8 clonotypes in ibrutinib-treated CLL. The protocol was immunoSEQ multiplex PCR, while the TCRdb copy is restricted to in-frame clones and leaves out a portion. This table holds 300,000 or so clones, over 55% found once. Sequenced material: PBMCs, taken after 36 months of ibrutinib treatment. The source is a human donor with chronic lymphocytic leukemia. Both conserved end residues are part of each CDR3. The D gene is left open where the match is weak. Size is omitted from some rows. Given values are once, few, many or a class for expanded clones.

J: TRBJ2-1
V: TRBV25-1
D: TRBD1
size: -
DNA: TGTGCCAGCTTTGACAGGGTTCGCAATGAGCAGTTCTTC
CDR3: CASFDRVRNEQFF

J: TRBJ2-7
V: TRBV7-8
D: -
size: few
DNA: TGTGCCAGCAGCTTAGGACCGCGTGGGCAGTACTTC
CDR3: CASSLGPRGQYF

J: TRBJ2-5
V: TRBV2
D: TRBD2
size: -
DNA: TGTGCCATGCGCCTAGCGGGTGGAGAGACCCAGTACTTC
CDR3: CAMRLAGGETQYF

J: TRBJ1-2
V: TRBV29-1
D: -
size: -
DNA: TGCAGCGTTGAAAATCGGAGATTCGACAGAAGCAACTATGGCTACACCTTC
CDR3: CSVENRRFDRSNYGYTF

J: TRBJ2-4
V: TRBV5-4
D: -
size: -
DNA: TGTGCCAGCAGCCCGCGGTATGGAAGGGCGGACATTCAGTACTTC
CDR3: CASSPRYGRADIQYF

J: TRBJ2-5
V: TRBV6-5
D: -
size: -
DNA: TGTGCCAGCAGTCAGGGGATGGAGACCCAGTACTTC
CDR3: CASSQGMETQYF

J: TRBJ2-1
V: TRBV6-6
D: TRBD1
size: -
DNA: TGTGCCAGCAGTTATACGGGACAGGGCAATGAGCAGTTCTTC
CDR3: CASSYTGQGNEQFF

J: TRBJ1-4
V: TRBV28
D: -
size: -
DNA: TGTGCCAGCAGTATTATACACTACGGGGGGCGAATTGAAAAACTGTTTTTT
CDR3: CASSIIHYGGRIEKLFF

J: TRBJ2-6
V: TRBV15
D: -
size: -
DNA: TGTGCCACCAGCGTTCACAGGGTTGGGGCCAACGTCCTGACTTTC
CDR3: CATSVHRVGANVLTF

J: TRBJ2-3
V: TRBV11-2
D: -
size: once
DNA: TGTGCCAGCAGCTTAAAAAGCCTTAGGGACTGGCGCACAGATACGCAGTATTTT
CDR3: CASSLKSLRDWRTDTQYF

J: TRBJ2-2
V: TRBV7-9
D: -
size: few
DNA: TGTGCCAGCAGCACCGCCATCCTGGGCGGGGAGCTGTTTTTT
CDR3: CASSTAILGGELFF

J: TRBJ2-3
V: TRBV29-1
D: TRBD2
size: -
DNA: TGCAGCTCACAAGGGACTAGCGGCAACACAGATACGCAGTATTTT
CDR3: CSSQGTSGNTDTQYF

J: TRBJ2-7
V: TRBV13
D: -
size: -
DNA: TGTGCCAGCAGCTCCTCAGGCCACGAGCAGTACTTC
CDR3: CASSSSGHEQYF

J: TRBJ1-1
V: TRBV5-6
D: TRBD1
size: -
DNA: TGTGCCAGCAGCTTGAGGACAGGAGTCATGAACACTGAAGCTTTCTTT
CDR3: CASSLRTGVMNTEAFF

J: TRBJ2-7
V: TRBV5-6
D: TRBD1
size: few
DNA: TGTGCCAGCAGCTGGGGGACAGGCTCCTACGAGCAGTACTTC
CDR3: CASSWGTGSYEQYF

J: TRBJ1-2
V: TRBV27
D: -
size: -
DNA: TGTGCCAGCAGTTTGGATCCGCGGGGGGCTCATGGCTACACCTTC
CDR3: CASSLDPRGAHGYTF

J: TRBJ2-3
V: TRBV29-1
D: -
size: few
DNA: TGCAGCGTTGGGAGGAGCACAGATACGCAGTATTTT
CDR3: CSVGRSTDTQYF

J: TRBJ2-2
V: TRBV4-1
D: -
size: -
DNA: TGCGCCAGCAGCCGAAGGGCCGACACCGGGGAGCTGTTTTTT
CDR3: CASSRRADTGELFF

J: TRBJ2-7
V: TRBV27
D: TRBD2
size: -
DNA: TGTGCCAGCAGTTTAAGGACTAGCGGGAGGGCCAACCCCTACGAGCAGTACTTC
CDR3: CASSLRTSGRANPYEQYF

J: TRBJ2-5
V: TRBV9
D: -
size: -
DNA: TGTGCCAGCAGCATCGGACAAGGTCAAGAGACCCAGTACTTC
CDR3: CASSIGQGQETQYF

J: TRBJ2-5
V: TRBV11-1
D: TRBD2
size: -
DNA: TGTGCCAGCAGTTCGGACGGACTAGCGGGAGGGCCGGGGACCCAGTACTTC
CDR3: CASSSDGLAGGPGTQYF

J: TRBJ2-5
V: TRBV7-6
D: -
size: -
DNA: TGTGCCAGCAGCCTGCCGGGTGGGGCCCAGTACTTC
CDR3: CASSLPGGAQYF

J: TRBJ1-1
V: TRBV7-8
D: -
size: -
DNA: TGTGCCAGCAGCTTTTCCGTGGGGCAGGGAACTGAAGCTTTCTTT
CDR3: CASSFSVGQGTEAFF

J: TRBJ1-1
V: TRBV6-5
D: -
size: -
DNA: TGTGCCAGCAGTTCACCGAGGCGGGTGTCTGAAGCTTTCTTT
CDR3: CASSSPRRVSEAFF

J: TRBJ2-3
V: TRBV4-3
D: TRBD2
size: -
DNA: TGCGCCAGCAGCCAAGGTGCCAGGAGGAGGACTAGCGGGATTCGGGTCACAGATACGCAGTATTTT
CDR3: CASSQGARRRTSGIRVTDTQYF

J: TRBJ1-6
V: TRBV5-4
D: -
size: -
DNA: TGTGCCAGCAGCTTGGAGGCAGGTGCCTATAATTCACCCCTCCACTTT
CDR3: CASSLEAGAYNSPLHF

J: TRBJ2-1
V: TRBV27
D: -
size: -
DNA: TGTGCCAGCAGCAGTTTTGGCAGGGGCTGGCCCAATGAGCAGTTCTTC
CDR3: CASSSFGRGWPNEQFF

J: TRBJ2-6
V: TRBV5-6
D: TRBD1
size: once
DNA: TGTGCCAGCAGCCTCAACAGGGGCTCTGGGGCCAACGTCCTGACTTTC
CDR3: CASSLNRGSGANVLTF

J: TRBJ1-1
V: TRBV5-4
D: -
size: -
DNA: TGTGCCAGCAGCAGGACGGGGCAGAACACTGAAGCTTTCTTT
CDR3: CASSRTGQNTEAFF

J: TRBJ2-3
V: TRBV28
D: TRBD1
size: -
DNA: TGTGCCACGAAACTAGGACGAGGGGGCTTAGATACGCAGTATTTT
CDR3: CATKLGRGGLDTQYF

J: TRBJ1-1
V: TRBV18
D: -
size: -
DNA: TGTGCCAGCTCACCACAAGACCCCCCGAACACTGAAGCTTTCTTT
CDR3: CASSPQDPPNTEAFF

J: TRBJ2-2
V: TRBV5-1
D: -
size: -
DNA: TGCGCCAGCAGCCATACGACACCAGGTACCGGGGAGCTGTTTTTT
CDR3: CASSHTTPGTGELFF

J: TRBJ2-2
V: TRBV28
D: -
size: -
DNA: TGTGCCAGCAGTTTGCGGGGTAACACCGGGGAGCTGTTTTTT
CDR3: CASSLRGNTGELFF